The entry that follows covers one TCR beta chain sequence. Its antigen remains unidentified. Some clones are missing from TCRdb's copy, which holds only in-frame ones; the method was immunoSEQ multiplex PCR. The sample holds 40,000 or so clones, around nine tenths seen once. The entry originates in a study of OX40 agonist ivuxolimab in advanced cancers. Study-level information: Patients were infused with ivuxolimab every 2 weeks at 0.01 to 10 mg/kg. General study results and limits: Low normalized T-cell clonal expansion also characterized some of the nonresponders. The work left the antigen specificity of expanded peripheral T cells undetermined. Dose levels from 0.1 to 3.0 mg/kg saw CD4+ and CD8+ blood T cells expand clonally by week 6.

The receptor comes from an adult with an advanced solid tumor such as melanoma, head and neck, liver or kidney cancer. Source: CD4+ or CD8+ T cells sorted from blood, taken in a trial of the OX40 agonist ivuxolimab.

The CDR3 reads CASRLYQETQYF. Written as DNA, the CDR3 is TGTGCCAGCAGGCTTTACCAAGAGACCCAGTACTTC. The V gene is TRBV2, the J gene TRBJ2-5; D is unclear. V was cut by 6 bases and J by 0 bases, with 5 bases left in between. Germline CDR1 SNHLY, CDR2 FYNNEI. The CDR3 is 12 residues long. Variable domain in full (rest from reference TRBV2 and TRBJ2-5): EPEVTQTPSHQVTQMGQEVILRCVPISNHLYFYWYRQILGQKVEFLVSFYNNEISEKSEIFDDQFSVERPDGSNFTLKIRSTKLEDSAMYFCASRLYQETQYFGPGTRLLVL.